This T cell receptor beta chain was found in a study of T-cell reconstitution after alpha-beta-depleted transplantation in children. Preparation of the TCRbeta library used unique molecular identifiers. TCRdb used MiXCR to reprocess the PCR reads, holding one entry per CDR3 protein. Among 3,000 to 4,000 distinct CDR3 sequences listed, more than 9.5% were seen once. This clonotype was observed at least ten times. The target antigen is unknown. Per the germline V gene, CDR1 is DFQATT and CDR2 is SNEGSKA (reference sequence). The CDR3 totals 14 residues. Findings of the study overall: Surviving recipient T cells and thymic progenitors accounted for the high day-60 TCRbeta diversity observed in some patients.

The chain uses TRBV20-1 and TRBJ2-7, with no clear D. The TCR comes from a patient under 10 years old who had a stem cell transplant for inherited bone marrow failure, so the T cells may come from the graft donor. Here the sequenced sample was PBMCs, mostly from graft donor cells, taken 360 days after TCRalphabeta/CD19-depleted stem cell transplant. For the CDR3, the DNA is TGCAGCACCGAGTCCTTGCGACAAGGTTTCGAGCAGTACTTC. This sequence encodes CSTESLRQGFEQYF.